One and the same sample provided the 30 T cell receptor beta chains below, sequenced in a study of human CD8 memory T cell subsets. Libraries targeted TCR beta using 5' RACE with UMIs. TCRdb reprocessed the 5' RACE reads; each CDR3 protein has one entry and no DNA is given. The sample yields roughly 10,000 distinct CDR3 sequences, of which the top ten take up about 15%. Input material: CD8+ stem-like memory T cells (TSCM and TCM) sorted from PBMCs. The subset was: stem-like memory CD8 T cells (TSTEM), CCR7+ PD-1- TIGIT-. The receptors shown here come from a human donor in good health.

The chain links TRBV5-1 to TRBJ2-1; TCRdb's D call, TRBD1, is unchecked because there is no DNA. CDR3 size: 14 residues. Germline V gene data show CDR1 as SGHRS and CDR2 as YFSETQ. The CDR3 here is CASSSGQTDNEQFF. The variable domain in full, with the rest retrieved from reference TRBV5-1 and TRBJ2-1, is KAGVTQTPRYLIKTRGQQVTLSCSPISGHRSVSWYQQTPGQGLQFLFEYFSETQRNKGNFPGRFSGRQFSNSRSEMNVSTLELGDSALYLCASSSGQTDNEQFFGPGTRLTVL.

The J gene is TRBJ2-7, the V gene TRBV20-1; TCRdb names TRBD2, which stays unverified in the absence of DNA. Germline-derived CDR1 and CDR2 are DFQATT and SNEGSKA (reference sequence). The CDR3 is 14 residues long. CDR3: CSAKDLLDTYEQYF.

The V and J genes are TRBV7-2 and TRBJ2-1. CDR3 size: 15 residues. Germline assignment: CDR1 SGHTA and CDR2 FQGNSA. CDR3 residues: CASTSDAGSYNEQFF. The variable domain in full, with the rest retrieved from reference TRBV7-2 and TRBJ2-1, is GAGVSQSPSNKVTEKGKDVELRCDPISGHTALYWYRQSLGQGLEFLIYFQGNSAPDKSGLPSDRFSAERTGGSVSTLTIQRTQQEDSAVYLCASTSDAGSYNEQFFGPGTRLTVL.

V and J are TRBV13 and TRBJ2-7. Germline CDR1 reads PRHDT; CDR2 reads FYEKMQ (reference sequence). The CDR3 loop spans 14 amino acids. CDR3 protein: CASSLGRATYEQYF.

This sequence joins TRBV9 and TRBJ2-1. The CDR3 runs to 13 residues. CDR1 SGDLS and CDR2 YYNGEE come from the germline V gene. This CDR3 reads CASSAKKGNEQFF.

This sequence joins TRBV5-1 and TRBJ2-1; TCRdb's D call, TRBD1, is unchecked because there is no DNA. This CDR3 is built from 17 residues. Germline V CDR1 and CDR2: SGHRS, YFSETQ. The CDR3 loop reads CASKPSQVTHQGNEQFF. The full variable domain, its missing parts supplied by reference TRBV5-1 and TRBJ2-1, is KAGVTQTPRYLIKTRGQQVTLSCSPISGHRSVSWYQQTPGQGLQFLFEYFSETQRNKGNFPGRFSGRQFSNSRSEMNVSTLELGDSALYLCASKPSQVTHQGNEQFFGPGTRLTVL.

V is TRBV19 and J is TRBJ1-5. Germline V lookup: CDR1 LNHDA, CDR2 SQIVND (reference sequence). This CDR3 region has 12 residues. This CDR3 is CASNVRSLAQHF.

CDR3 region: CASSAETGHSGANVLTF. The chain is built from TRBV9 and TRBJ2-6; TCRdb lists TRBD1, though no DNA is available to test this call. Germline V gene lookup returns CDR1 SGDLS and CDR2 YYNGEE. CDR3 length equals 17 residues.

This rearrangement joins TRBV28 to TRBJ1-1; TCRdb calls TRBD1, which cannot be checked without DNA. This CDR3 region has 18 residues. Germline V gene sequence: CDR1 MDHEN, CDR2 SYDVKM. The CDR3 is CASSFGRNRGAPFTEAFF.

The chain has TRBV19 and TRBJ2-7; TCRdb's assignment of TRBD2 cannot be checked, as there is no DNA. The length of the CDR3 is 17 residues. Germline-derived CDR1 and CDR2 are LNHDA and SQIVND (reference sequence). The CDR3 spells CASSIDLEAGLPSEQYF.

This chain joins TRBV19 and TRBJ2-3. This CDR3 region has 16 residues. The germline V gene encodes CDR1 LNHDA and CDR2 SQIVND (reference sequence). This CDR3 is CASSDERTDPLRTQYF. Looking up the rest from reference TRBV19 and TRBJ2-3 gives the full variable domain: DGGITQSPKYLFRKEGQNVTLSCEQNLNHDAMYWYRQDPGQGLRLIYYSQIVNDFQKGDIAEGYSVSREKKESFPLTVTSAQKNPTAFYLCASSDERTDPLRTQYFGPGTRLTVL.

This chain links TRBV5-6 with TRBJ2-2. Germline CDR1 SGHDT, CDR2 YYEEEE. This CDR3 contains 13 residues. CDR3 protein: CASSLTPTGELFF.

The J gene is TRBJ2-3, the V gene TRBV9; as DNA is missing, the TRBD2 call by TCRdb cannot be tested. This CDR3 has 14 residues. Per germline, CDR1 SGDLS and CDR2 YYNGEE. CDR3: CASTGGGSADTQYF.

This rearrangement joins TRBV15 to TRBJ1-1; TCRdb reports TRBD1, a call that lacks DNA to check it against. The CDR3 totals 15 residues. Per the germline V gene, CDR1 is LNHNV and CDR2 is YYDKDF (reference sequence). The CDR3 region is CATSPGRQQLPEAFF.

The rearrangement uses TRBV15 and TRBJ2-1; the D gene TCRdb calls, TRBD1, cannot be checked with no DNA. CDR1 is LNHNV and CDR2 is YYDKDF in the germline V gene (reference sequence). The CDR3 covers 15 residues. Here the CDR3 reads CATSRGGTLYNEQFF.

V gene TRBV11-3 combines with J gene TRBJ2-1; TCRdb outputs TRBD2, but without DNA this stays unchecked. This CDR3 comprises 15 residues. CDR1 and CDR2 from the germline V gene are SGHNT and YENEEA. This chain's CDR3 is CASSYIAGGYNEQFF.

The CDR3 protein is CASSQWIGVEQYF. The chain is built from TRBV23-1 and TRBJ2-7; no DNA is available, so the TRBD1 call from TCRdb remains unchecked. TRBV23-1 is an open reading frame, and its role is uncertain. This CDR3 spans 13 amino acids.

J is TRBJ2-1 and V is TRBV28. The CDR3 totals 12 residues. Per germline, CDR1 MDHEN and CDR2 SYDVKM. The CDR3 protein is CASSYYGGEQFF.

By frequency, this clonotype is large. V gene TRBV5-1 combines with J gene TRBJ2-7; TCRdb's D gene call, TRBD1, goes unchecked for lack of DNA. Germline V CDR1 and CDR2: SGHRS, YFSETQ. The CDR3 length is 14 residues. The CDR3 spells CASSPGQGLYEQYF.

This chain uses TRBV28 with TRBJ2-7. CDR3 length equals 11 residues. The V gene's germline CDR1 is MDHEN and CDR2 SYDVKM. The CDR3 sequence: CASSLWDEQYF.

This rearrangement joins TRBV2 to TRBJ2-1. This CDR3 has 15 amino acids. CDR1 SNHLY and CDR2 FYNNEI come from the germline V gene. This CDR3 is CASSESGTPTNEQFF.

The chain employs TRBV2 and TRBJ2-2; the TCRdb call, TRBD1, lacks DNA for checking. CDR3 length equals 15 residues. The germline V gene has CDR1 SNHLY and CDR2 FYNNEI. This CDR3 is CASSGAGFSTGELFF.

J is TRBJ2-1 and V is TRBV2; as DNA is missing, the TRBD2 call by TCRdb cannot be tested. Germline V gene sequence: CDR1 SNHLY, CDR2 FYNNEI. The CDR3 runs to 15 residues. This chain's CDR3 is CASSERAPPYNEQFF.

V and J are TRBV7-3 and TRBJ2-1; TCRdb's assignment of TRBD2 cannot be checked, as there is no DNA. This CDR3 region has 15 residues. The germline gives CDR1 SGHTA, CDR2 FQGTGA. The CDR3 sequence is CASSRAGGSWAEQFF.

The J gene is TRBJ2-2, the V gene TRBV6-6. This CDR3 spans 12 amino acids. Germline assignment: CDR1 MNHNY and CDR2 SVGAGI (reference sequence). CDR3 sequence: CASSPHAGELFF.

The gene calls are TRBV7-9 and TRBJ1-1. This CDR3 has 14 amino acids. From germline, CDR1 is SEHNR and CDR2 FQNEAQ (reference sequence). CDR3: CASEILEGSPEAFF. Drawing the rest from reference TRBV7-9 and TRBJ1-1, the complete variable domain is DTGVSQNPRHKITKRGQNVTFRCDPISEHNRLYWYRQTLGQGPEFLTYFQNEAQLEKSRLLSDRFSAERPKGSFSTLEIQRTEQGDSAMYLCASEILEGSPEAFFGQGTRLTVV.

The rearrangement uses TRBV12-3 or TRBV12-4 and TRBJ2-5; TCRdb calls TRBD1, which cannot be checked without DNA. The CDR3 loop spans 14 amino acids. The CDR3 here is CASSWKTGAETQYF.

The chain uses TRBV10-1 and TRBJ2-1. Germline V gene data show CDR1 as WNHNN and CDR2 as SYGVQD (reference sequence). The CDR3 runs 12 residues. The CDR3 reads CASSSSRSEQFF.

The chain uses TRBV5-1 and TRBJ1-1; the D call from TCRdb, TRBD1, cannot be confirmed without DNA. Germline loops: CDR1 SGHRS, CDR2 YFSETQ. This CDR3 is built from 16 residues. This CDR3 is CASSLTTGQTLTEAFF.

By frequency, this clonotype is medium-sized (0.01 to 0.1%). V and J are TRBV15 and TRBJ1-2; TCRdb reports TRBD1, a call that lacks DNA to check it against. Germline V gene sequence: CDR1 LNHNV, CDR2 YYDKDF (reference sequence). This CDR3 region has 14 residues. The CDR3 protein is CATGGGDIIYGYTF.